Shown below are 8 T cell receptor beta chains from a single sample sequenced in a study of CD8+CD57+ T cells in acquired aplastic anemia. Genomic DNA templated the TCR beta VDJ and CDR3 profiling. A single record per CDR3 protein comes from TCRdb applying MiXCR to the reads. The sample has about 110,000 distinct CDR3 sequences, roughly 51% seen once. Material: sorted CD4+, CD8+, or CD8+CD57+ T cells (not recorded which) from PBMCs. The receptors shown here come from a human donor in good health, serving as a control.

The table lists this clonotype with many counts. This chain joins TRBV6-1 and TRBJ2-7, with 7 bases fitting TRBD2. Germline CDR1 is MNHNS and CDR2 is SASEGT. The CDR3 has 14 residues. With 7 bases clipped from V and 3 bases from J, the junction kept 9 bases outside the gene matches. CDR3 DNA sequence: TGTGCCAGCACCGAACGAGGGGACTACTACGAGCAGTACTTC. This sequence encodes CASTERGDYYEQYF.

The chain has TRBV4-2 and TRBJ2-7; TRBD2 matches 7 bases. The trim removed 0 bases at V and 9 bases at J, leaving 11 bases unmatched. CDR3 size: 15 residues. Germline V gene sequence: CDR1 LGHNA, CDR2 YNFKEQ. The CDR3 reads CASSQDSTGGQGQYF. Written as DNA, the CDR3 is TGTGCCAGCAGCCAAGATAGCACGGGAGGCCAGGGGCAGTACTTC.

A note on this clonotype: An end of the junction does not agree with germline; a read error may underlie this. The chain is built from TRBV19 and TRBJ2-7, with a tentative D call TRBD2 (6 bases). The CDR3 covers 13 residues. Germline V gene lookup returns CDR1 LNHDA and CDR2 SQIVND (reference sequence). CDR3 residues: CSARAGRTYEQYF. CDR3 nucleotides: TGCAGTGCTCGGGCCGGGAGAACCTACGAGCAGTACTTC.

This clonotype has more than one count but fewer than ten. CDR3 amino acids: CAISGTAQETQYF. CDR3 coding DNA: TGTGCCATCAGTGGGACAGCTCAAGAGACCCAGTACTTC. This chain connects TRBV10-3 to TRBJ2-5; D is possibly TRBD1 (6 bases). Trimming left V 4 bases short and J 2 bases short, with 8 bases between. The CDR3 totals 13 residues. Germline lookup yields CDR1 ENHRY and CDR2 SYGVKD.

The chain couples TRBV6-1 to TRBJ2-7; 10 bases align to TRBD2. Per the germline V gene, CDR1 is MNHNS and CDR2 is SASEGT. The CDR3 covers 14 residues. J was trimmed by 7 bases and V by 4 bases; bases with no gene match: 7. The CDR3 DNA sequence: TGTGCCAGCAGTGCGGGACTAGCGTCGCTTGAGCAGTACTTC. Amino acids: CASSAGLASLEQYF.

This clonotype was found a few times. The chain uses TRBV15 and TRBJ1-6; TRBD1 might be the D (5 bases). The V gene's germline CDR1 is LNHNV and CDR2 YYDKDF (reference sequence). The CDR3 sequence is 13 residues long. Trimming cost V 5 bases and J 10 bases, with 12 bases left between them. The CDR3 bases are TGTGCCACCAGCCCCCGGACATTCTCACCCCTCCACTTT. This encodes CATSPRTFSPLHF.

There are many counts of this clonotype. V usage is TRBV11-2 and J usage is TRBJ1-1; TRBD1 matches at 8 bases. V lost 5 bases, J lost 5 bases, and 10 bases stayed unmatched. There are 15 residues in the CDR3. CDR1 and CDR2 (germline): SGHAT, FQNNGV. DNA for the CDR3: TGTGCCAGCAGCCCCCGTGGACAGGGTGGGACTGAAGCTTTCTTT. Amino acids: CASSPRGQGGTEAFF.

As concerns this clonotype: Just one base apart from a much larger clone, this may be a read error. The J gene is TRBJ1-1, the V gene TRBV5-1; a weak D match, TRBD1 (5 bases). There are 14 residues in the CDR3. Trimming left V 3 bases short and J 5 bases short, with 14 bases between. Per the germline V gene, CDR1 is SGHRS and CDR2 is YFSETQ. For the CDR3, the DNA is TGCGCCAGCAGCTCTCGTTGGGACTGGACTGAAGCTTTCTTT. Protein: CASSSRWDWTEAFF. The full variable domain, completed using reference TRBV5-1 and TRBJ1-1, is KAGVTQTPRYLIKTRGQQVTLSCSPISGHRSVSWYQQTPGQGLQFLFEYFSETQRNKGNFPGRFSGRQFSNSRSEMNVSTLELGDSALYLCASSSRWDWTEAFFGQGTRLTVV.